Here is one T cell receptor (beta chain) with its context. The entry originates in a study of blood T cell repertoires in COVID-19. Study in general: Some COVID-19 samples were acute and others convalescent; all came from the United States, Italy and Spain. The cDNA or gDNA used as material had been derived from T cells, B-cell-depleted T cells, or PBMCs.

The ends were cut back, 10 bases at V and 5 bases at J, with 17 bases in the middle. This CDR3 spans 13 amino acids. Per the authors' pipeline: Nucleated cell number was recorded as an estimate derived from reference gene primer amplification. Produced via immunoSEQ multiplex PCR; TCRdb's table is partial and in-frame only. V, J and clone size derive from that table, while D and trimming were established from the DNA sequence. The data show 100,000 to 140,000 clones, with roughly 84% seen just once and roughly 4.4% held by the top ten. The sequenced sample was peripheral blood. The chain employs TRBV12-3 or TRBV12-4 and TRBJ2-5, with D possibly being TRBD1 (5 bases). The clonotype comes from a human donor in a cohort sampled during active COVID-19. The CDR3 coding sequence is TGTGCCACCGCTCCTGACTGGGGCGAGACCCAGTACTTC. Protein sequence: CATAPDWGETQYF.